What follows are 18 T cell receptor beta chains derived from one specimen sequenced in a study of T cells in Graves' hyperthyroidism and ophthalmopathy. Regions amplified from RNA transcripts were the TCR beta CDR3 regions. The primer set for the first-round RT-PCR of the TCR CDR3 was HTBI. TCRdb re-derived calls from the multiplex PCR reads in MiXCR, one entry per CDR3 protein. The repertoire consists of approximately 630,000 distinct CDR3 sequences, with around 15% occurring once and the leading ten covering approximately 3.9%. The sequenced sample was blood. Source of these receptors: a woman in her twenties or thirties with Graves' hyperthyroidism.

This clonotype was found a few times. The J gene is TRBJ2-7, the V gene TRBV30, with a possible D match to TRBD1 (6 bases). CDR3 size: 11 residues. Looked up from germline, CDR1 is GTSNPN and CDR2 is SVGIG (reference sequence). V was clipped by 3 bases and J by 3 bases, with 6 bases between them. The CDR3 region is CAWRTGYEQYF. The CDR3 DNA is TGTGCCTGGAGGACAGGCTACGAGCAGTACTTC.

This clonotype has a count of ten or more. The chain has TRBV30 and TRBJ2-7, with TRBD1 identical over 9 bases. This CDR3 contains 14 residues. Trimming took 2 bases from V and 4 from J; bases not matched to a gene: 6. The germline gives CDR1 GTSNPN, CDR2 SVGIG (reference sequence). The CDR3 spells CAWSKGTGSYEQYF. CDR3 coding DNA: TGTGCCTGGAGTAAAGGGACAGGGAGTTACGAGCAGTACTTC. Full variable domain (remainder filled in from reference TRBV30 and TRBJ2-7): SQTIHQWPATLVQPVGSPLSLECTVEGTSNPNLYWYRQAAGRGLQLLFYSVGIGQISSEVPQNLSASRPQDRQFILSSKKLLLSDSGFYLCAWSKGTGSYEQYFGPGTRLTVT.

The table lists this clonotype with a few counts. The CDR3 coding sequence is TGTGCCAGCAGCTCCTATGGGGTTGGCTATGGCTACACCTTC. It codes for CASSSYGVGYGYTF. The V and J genes are TRBV28 and TRBJ1-2, with no clear D. Per the germline V gene, CDR1 is MDHEN and CDR2 is SYDVKM. Trimming pared 6 bases from V and 4 bases from J, leaving 15 bases between. This CDR3 spans 14 amino acids.

This clonotype was detected ten times or more. The rearrangement links TRBV28 to TRBJ1-1, with 8 bases aligning to TRBD1. The CDR3 is 15 residues long. Germline V gives CDR1 MDHEN, CDR2 SYDVKM. V lost 1 base, J lost 5 bases, and 6 bases stayed unmatched. As DNA, the CDR3 is TGTGCCAGCAGTTTATCGATGACAGGGGCGACTGAAGCTTTCTTT. Translated, it gives CASSLSMTGATEAFF. The full variable domain, rest sourced from reference TRBV28 and TRBJ1-1, is DVKVTQSSRYLVKRTGEKVFLECVQDMDHENMFWYRQDPGLGLRLIYFSYDVKMKEKGDIPEGYSVSREKKERFSLILESASTNQTSMYLCASSLSMTGATEAFFGQGTRLTVV.

This clonotype was recorded a few times. This chain joins TRBV6-1 and TRBJ1-3; D perhaps matches TRBD1 (6 bases). V gave up 5 bases and J gave up 2 bases, with 16 bases separating them. This CDR3 is built from 16 residues. Germline-derived CDR1 and CDR2 are MNHNS and SASEGT. The CDR3 DNA follows: TGTGCCAGCAGTCGGGGGCACAGGGAGGCTGGAAACACCATATATTTT. Translated: CASSRGHREAGNTIYF.

There are many counts of this clonotype. J is TRBJ2-7 and V is TRBV20-1; the D gene is possibly TRBD2 (6 bases). The germline V gene encodes CDR1 DFQATT and CDR2 SNEGSKA (reference sequence). V was cut by 6 bases and J by 1 base, with 13 bases left in between. The CDR3 has 13 residues. The CDR3 loop reads CSAYGGVSYEQYF. The CDR3 DNA follows: TGCAGTGCCTACGGCGGGGTTTCCTACGAGCAGTACTTC.

This chain joins TRBV5-1 and TRBJ2-1, with D possibly matching TRBD1 (5 bases). This CDR3 is built from 14 residues. Germline CDR1 and CDR2: SGHRS and YFSETQ. Trimming cost V 1 base and J 7 bases, with 12 bases left between them. The CDR3 loop is CASSLPDNLNEQFF. The CDR3 DNA is TGCGCCAGCAGCTTGCCGGACAACCTTAATGAGCAGTTCTTC.

The chain uses TRBV5-4 and TRBJ2-5; TRBD1 might be the D (6 bases). This CDR3 comprises 13 residues. Germline CDR1 is SGHNT and CDR2 is YYREEE (reference sequence). V shed 4 bases and J shed 2 bases, with 9 bases lying between them. The CDR3 spells CASSADRQETQYF. CDR3 DNA sequence: TGTGCCAGCAGCGCTGACAGGCAAGAGACCCAGTACTTC. The full variable domain, with the rest looked up from reference TRBV5-4 and TRBJ2-5, is ETGVTQSPTHLIKTRGQQVTLRCSSQSGHNTVSWYQQALGQGPQFIFQYYREEENGRGNFPPRFSGLQFPNYSSELNVNALELDDSALYLCASSADRQETQYFGPGTRLLVL.

This clonotype appeared many times. The rearrangement joins TRBV10-3 to TRBJ1-1, with D maybe TRBD1 (5 bases). Germline loops: CDR1 ENHRY, CDR2 SYGVKD. Between the trimmed V and J ends, which lost 2 bases and 0 bases, there was a span of 19 bases. The CDR3 is made up of 18 amino acids. The CDR3 DNA reads TGTGCCATCAGTGAGACACCTCCGGGACGGAAAATGAACACTGAAGCTTTCTTT. This translates into CAISETPPGRKMNTEAFF.

This clonotype was recorded at least ten times. The J gene is TRBJ1-5, the V gene TRBV30; D gene uncertain. V gave up 4 bases and J gave up 3 bases, with 10 bases separating them. The CDR3 length is 13 residues. CDR1 and CDR2 (germline): GTSNPN, SVGIG (reference sequence). The CDR3 loop reads CAWNTRHNQPQHF. DNA for the CDR3: TGTGCCTGGAACACCCGACACAATCAGCCCCAGCATTTT.

There are many counts of this clonotype. The CDR3 sequence is CASSSGTMNTEAFF. The CDR3 coding sequence is TGTGCCAGCAGTTCTGGGACAATGAACACTGAAGCTTTCTTT. The rearrangement joins TRBV28 to TRBJ1-1, with D possibly matching TRBD1 (6 bases). This CDR3 has 14 residues. V was clipped by 4 bases and J by 0 bases, with 9 bases between them. Germline CDR1 MDHEN, CDR2 SYDVKM.

This clonotype was picked up many times. The chain couples TRBV10-2 to TRBJ2-7; D is unclear. In germline, CDR1 is WSHSY, CDR2 SAAADI. Deletions cut 10 bases from V and 0 bases from J, with 4 bases between. The CDR3 extends over 10 amino acids. The CDR3 reads CATASYEQYF. CDR3 DNA sequence: TGCGCCACCGCCTCCTACGAGCAGTACTTC.

A few counts support this clonotype. The rearrangement links TRBV6-1 to TRBJ1-1; no reliable D call. The CDR3 is 12 residues long. The germline V gene has CDR1 MNHNS and CDR2 SASEGT. Deletions cut 7 bases from V and 3 bases from J, with 9 bases between. The CDR3 coding sequence is TGTGCCAGCAAGAGGCGGGACACTGAAGCTTTCTTT. The encoded protein is CASKRRDTEAFF.

This chain joins TRBV4-1 and TRBJ1-5; D is possibly TRBD1 (5 bases). This CDR3 contains 16 residues. Trimming removed 1 base at V and 2 bases at J, with 12 bases between. Per the germline V gene, CDR1 is MGHRA and CDR2 is YSYEKL. The CDR3 spells CASSQGGGARNQPQHF. CDR3 nucleotide sequence: TGCGCCAGCAGCCAAGGGGGAGGGGCGCGCAATCAGCCCCAGCATTTT.

The CDR3: CASSIKQGGNEQFF. The CDR3 DNA follows: TGTGCCAGTAGTATAAAACAGGGGGGGAATGAGCAGTTCTTC. The J gene is TRBJ2-1, the V gene TRBV19, with D perhaps matching TRBD1 (8 bases). This CDR3 comprises 14 residues. Trimming pared 2 bases from V and 7 bases from J, leaving 12 bases between. Per the germline V gene, CDR1 is LNHDA and CDR2 is SQIVND (reference sequence).

This clonotype was seen many times. The chain uses TRBV27 and TRBJ1-5, with D unclear. Looked up from germline, CDR1 is MNHEY and CDR2 is SMNVEV (reference sequence). V was clipped by 3 bases and J by 7 bases, with 10 bases between them. The CDR3 consists of 13 residues. CDR3 sequence reads: CASSFGRTQPQHF. In nucleotides, the CDR3 is TGTGCCAGCAGTTTCGGTAGGACCCAGCCCCAGCATTTT.

This sequence joins TRBV7-3 and TRBJ1-6; D not resolved. CDR3 length: 14 amino acids. Trimming stripped 1 base from V and 9 bases from J, with 10 bases between. Germline V CDR1 and CDR2: SGHTA, FQGTGA. The CDR3 DNA reads as TGTGCCAGCAGCTTAATGTCGGGTCCTTCACCCCTCCACTTT. It yields the protein CASSLMSGPSPLHF. Filled out from reference TRBV7-3 and TRBJ1-6, the complete variable domain reads GAGVSQTPSNKVTEKGKYVELRCDPISGHTALYWYRQSLGQGPEFLIYFQGTGAADDSGLPNDRFFAVRPEGSVSTLKIQRTERGDSAVYLCASSLMSGPSPLHFGNGTRLTVT.

This clonotype was observed many times. The CDR3 loop is CASSFGLVDNEQFF. The DNA of the CDR3 is TGTGCCAGCAGCTTCGGCCTTGTCGATAATGAGCAGTTCTTC. The chain combines TRBV11-2 with TRBJ2-1; the D is unclear. The CDR3 length is 14 residues. V was clipped by 3 bases and J by 7 bases, with 13 bases between them. In germline, CDR1 is SGHAT, CDR2 FQNNGV. The whole variable domain, filled in from reference TRBV11-2 and TRBJ2-1, reads EAGVAQSPRYKIIEKRQSVAFWCNPISGHATLYWYQQILGQGPKLLIQFQNNGVVDDSQLPKDRFSAERLKGVDSTLKIQPAKLEDSAVYLCASSFGLVDNEQFFGPGTRLTVL.